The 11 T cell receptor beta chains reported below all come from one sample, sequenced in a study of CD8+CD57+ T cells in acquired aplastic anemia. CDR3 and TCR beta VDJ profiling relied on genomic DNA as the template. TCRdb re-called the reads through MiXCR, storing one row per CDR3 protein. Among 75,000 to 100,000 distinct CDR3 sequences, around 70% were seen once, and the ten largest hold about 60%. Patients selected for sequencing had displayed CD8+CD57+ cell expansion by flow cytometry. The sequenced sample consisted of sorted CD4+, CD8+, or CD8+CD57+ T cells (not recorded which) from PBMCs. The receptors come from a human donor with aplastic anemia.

The CDR3 nucleotides are TGTGCCAGTACCTCGGACTCTTGGAATGAGCAGTTCTTC. Protein product: CASTSDSWNEQFF. The chain joins TRBV19 to TRBJ2-1; D is possibly TRBD2 (5 bases). V was pared by 7 bases and J by 7 bases, with 14 bases between. From germline, CDR1 is LNHDA and CDR2 SQIVND (reference sequence). The CDR3 has 13 amino acids.

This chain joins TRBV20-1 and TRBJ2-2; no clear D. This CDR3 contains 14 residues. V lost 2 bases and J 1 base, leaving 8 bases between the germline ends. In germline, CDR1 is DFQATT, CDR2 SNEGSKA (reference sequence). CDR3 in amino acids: CSARPGLNTGELFF. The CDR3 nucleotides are TGCAGTGCTAGACCAGGCTTGAACACCGGGGAGCTGTTTTTT.

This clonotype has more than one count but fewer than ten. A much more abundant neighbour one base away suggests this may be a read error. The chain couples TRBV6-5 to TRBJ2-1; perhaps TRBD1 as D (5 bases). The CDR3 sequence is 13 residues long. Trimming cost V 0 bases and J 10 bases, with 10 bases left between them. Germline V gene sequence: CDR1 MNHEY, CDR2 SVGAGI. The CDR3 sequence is CASSYSRTNEQFF. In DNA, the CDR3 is TGTGCCAGCAGTTACTCGAGGACAAACGAGCAGTTCTTC.

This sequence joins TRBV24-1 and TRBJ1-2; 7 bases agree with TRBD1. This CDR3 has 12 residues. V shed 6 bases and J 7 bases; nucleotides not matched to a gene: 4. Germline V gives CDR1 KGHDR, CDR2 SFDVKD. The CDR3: CATSSTGVGYTF. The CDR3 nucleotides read TGTGCCACCAGTAGCACAGGGGTTGGCTACACCTTC.

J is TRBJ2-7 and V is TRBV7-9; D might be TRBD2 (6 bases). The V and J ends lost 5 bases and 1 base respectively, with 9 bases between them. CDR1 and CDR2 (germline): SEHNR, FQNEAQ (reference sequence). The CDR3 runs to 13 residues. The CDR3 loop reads CASSGGKSYEQYF. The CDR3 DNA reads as TGTGCCAGCAGCGGAGGGAAGTCCTACGAGCAGTACTTC. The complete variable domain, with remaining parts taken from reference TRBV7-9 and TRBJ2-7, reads DTGVSQNPRHKITKRGQNVTFRCDPISEHNRLYWYRQTLGQGPEFLTYFQNEAQLEKSRLLSDRFSAERPKGSFSTLEIQRTEQGDSAMYLCASSGGKSYEQYFGPGTRLTVT.

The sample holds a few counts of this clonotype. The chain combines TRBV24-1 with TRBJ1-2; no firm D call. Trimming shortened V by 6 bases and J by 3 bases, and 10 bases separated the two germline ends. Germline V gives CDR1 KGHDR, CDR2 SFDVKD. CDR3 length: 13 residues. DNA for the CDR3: TGTGCCACCAGTAAGGGATCTGACTATGGCTACACCTTC. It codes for CATSKGSDYGYTF.

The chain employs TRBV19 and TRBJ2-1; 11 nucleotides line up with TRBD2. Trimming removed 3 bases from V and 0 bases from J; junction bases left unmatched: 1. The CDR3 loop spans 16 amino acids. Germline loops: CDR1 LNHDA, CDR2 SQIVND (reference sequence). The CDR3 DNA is TGTGCCAGTAGTATTAGCGGGGGGGTCTCCTACAATGAGCAGTTCTTC. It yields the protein CASSISGGVSYNEQFF.

The CDR3 region is CSGQGSEAFF. DNA of the CDR3: TGCAGCGGACAGGGTTCTGAAGCTTTCTTT. V gene TRBV29-1 combines with J gene TRBJ1-1, with 7 bases identical to TRBD1. Trimming took 7 bases from V and 6 from J; bases not matched to a gene: 2. Looked up from germline, CDR1 is SQVTM and CDR2 is ANQGSEA. The CDR3 extends over 10 amino acids.

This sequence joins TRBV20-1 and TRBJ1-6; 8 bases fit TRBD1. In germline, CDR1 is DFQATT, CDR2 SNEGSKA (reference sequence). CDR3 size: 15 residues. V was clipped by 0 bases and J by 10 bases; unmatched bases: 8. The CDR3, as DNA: TGCAGTGCTAGAGATCGCACAGGGGGGGGCTCACCCCTCCACTTT. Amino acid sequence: CSARDRTGGGSPLHF.

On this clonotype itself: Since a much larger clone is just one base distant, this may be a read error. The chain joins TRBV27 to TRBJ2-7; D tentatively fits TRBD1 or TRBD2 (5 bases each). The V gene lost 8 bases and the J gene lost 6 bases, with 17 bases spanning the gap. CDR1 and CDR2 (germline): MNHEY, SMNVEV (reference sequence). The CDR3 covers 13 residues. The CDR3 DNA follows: TGTGCCAGCTGCCTAATGAAGGGGACCGAGCAGTACTTC. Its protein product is CASCLMKGTEQYF.

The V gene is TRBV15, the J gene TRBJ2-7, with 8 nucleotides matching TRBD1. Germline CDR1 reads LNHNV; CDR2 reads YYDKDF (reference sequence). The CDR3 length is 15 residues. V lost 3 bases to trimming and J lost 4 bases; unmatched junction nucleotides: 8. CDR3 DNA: TGTGCCACCAGCAGGCCCGGGACAGGACCTTACGAGCAGTACTTC. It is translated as CATSRPGTGPYEQYF.